One sample yielded the 32 T cell receptor beta chains listed below, sequenced in a study of blood T cell repertoires in COVID-19. Produced via immunoSEQ multiplex PCR; TCRdb's table is partial and in-frame only. The sample yields over 20,000 clones, roughly nine tenths seen once. The sequenced sample was peripheral blood. The origin of the receptors is a man aged 65-85 years with acute or convalescent COVID-19.

The chain has TRBV5-6 and TRBJ2-1; 9 bases align to TRBD2. With V trimmed by 0 bases and J by 0 bases, 7 bases remained unmatched. CDR1 and CDR2 (germline): SGHDT, YYEEEE. The length of the CDR3 is 18 residues. The CDR3 nucleotides read TGTGCCAGCAGCTTGGGACTAGCGGCCTCATACTCCTACAATGAGCAGTTCTTC. Its translation: CASSLGLAASYSYNEQFF.

The chain has TRBV12-3 or TRBV12-4 and TRBJ2-7; TRBD2 is a possible D gene (5 bases). The CDR3 totals 12 residues. Deletions cut 6 bases from V and 2 bases from J, with 8 bases between. As DNA, the CDR3 is TGTGCCAGCAGCGCCGGGACCTACGAGCAGTACTTC. As protein: CASSAGTYEQYF.

V is TRBV27 and J is TRBJ1-6, with D uncertain. The CDR3 is 15 residues long. V lost 6 bases to trimming and J lost 6 bases, with 15 bases between them. Germline-derived CDR1 and CDR2 are MNHEY and SMNVEV (reference sequence). The CDR3 is CASRAMGSSNSPLHF. The CDR3, as DNA: TGTGCCAGCAGGGCGATGGGCAGTTCTAATTCACCCCTCCACTTT.

This chain uses TRBV3-1 (or the pseudogene TRBV3-2) with TRBJ1-1; D might be TRBD1 (5 bases). Germline-derived CDR1 and CDR2 are LGHDT and YNNKEL (reference sequence). V dropped 0 bases and J dropped 11 bases, with 10 bases sitting between them. The CDR3 sequence is 12 residues long. The CDR3 reads CASSQEWGRAFF. Written as DNA, the CDR3 is TGTGCCAGCAGCCAAGAGTGGGGGAGGGCTTTCTTT.

The chain recombines TRBV6-5 with TRBJ2-7; TRBD1 is a possible D gene (5 bases). V dropped 6 bases and J dropped 3 bases, with 15 bases sitting between them. Germline V lookup: CDR1 MNHEY, CDR2 SVGAGI. The CDR3 runs to 14 residues. In DNA form, the CDR3 reads TGTGCCAGCAGGCCAAGGCAGGGTGTCTACGAGCAGTACTTC. It encodes CASRPRQGVYEQYF.

The genes are TRBV10-1 and TRBJ2-1; 7 bases are shared with TRBD1. J lost 4 bases, V lost 4 bases, and 1 base had no gene match. The germline gives CDR1 WNHNN, CDR2 SYGVQD (reference sequence). The CDR3 is made up of 13 amino acids. DNA for the CDR3: TGCGCCAGCAGTGGGGACAGATACAATGAGCAGTTCTTC. It translates to CASSGDRYNEQFF.

CDR3 nucleotides: TGTGCCAGCAGCACCGGGACACGGGTGCAAGAGACCCAGTACTTC. Its translation is CASSTGTRVQETQYF. The genes are TRBV7-2 and TRBJ2-5; D perhaps matches TRBD1 (6 bases). The CDR3 spans 15 residues. V was cut by 5 bases and J by 2 bases, with 15 bases left in between. Germline assignment: CDR1 SGHTA and CDR2 FQGNSA.

V and J are TRBV10-3 and TRBJ1-1; D unclear. V was shortened by 7 bases and J by 8 bases, with 17 bases between the two germline ends. The CDR3 has 13 residues. Looked up from germline, CDR1 is ENHRY and CDR2 is SYGVKD. The DNA of the CDR3 is TGTGCCATCACCGAGAGGGCAGGAAAAGAAGCTTTCTTT. It codes for CAITERAGKEAFF.

This chain links TRBV2 with TRBJ1-5; D may be TRBD1 (5 bases). V shed 2 bases and J shed 6 bases, with 11 bases lying between them. CDR1 and CDR2 (germline): SNHLY, FYNNEI. There are 14 residues in the CDR3. The CDR3 here is CASSESPGIQPQHF. The CDR3 coding sequence is TGTGCCAGCAGTGAAAGTCCAGGGATTCAGCCCCAGCATTTT.

V is TRBV11-2 and J is TRBJ2-2; 7 positions agree with TRBD2. The CDR3 length is 16 residues. V was clipped by 2 bases and J by 1 base; unmatched bases: 4. The V gene's germline CDR1 is SGHAT and CDR2 FQNNGV. CDR3 DNA: TGTGCCAGCAGCTTATTCAGCGGGGTGAACACCGGGGAGCTGTTTTTT. This encodes CASSLFSGVNTGELFF.

The rearrangement joins TRBV5-4 to TRBJ2-3; 7 bases align to TRBD2. The CDR3 consists of 16 residues. Per the germline V gene, CDR1 is SGHNT and CDR2 is YYREEE (reference sequence). Germline trimming cut 5 bases from V and 2 bases from J; bases unmatched to any gene: 11. CDR3 DNA sequence: TGTGCCAGCAGTGTTGGGAGGGACGGGTTCACAGATACGCAGTATTTT. This sequence encodes CASSVGRDGFTDTQYF.

The chain uses TRBV28 and TRBJ2-3, with TRBD2 matching 9 bases. The CDR3 length is 15 residues. In germline, CDR1 is MDHEN, CDR2 SYDVKM. J lost 4 bases, V lost 4 bases, and 6 bases had no gene match. CDR3 sequence (DNA): TGTGCCAGCAGTTATAGCGGGAGAGCCCCAGATACGCAGTATTTT. Its translation: CASSYSGRAPDTQYF.

V gene TRBV5-1 combines with J gene TRBJ2-3; a possible D gene is TRBD2 (6 bases). The CDR3 contains 15 residues. Germline CDR1 SGHRS, CDR2 YFSETQ. Trimming took 4 bases from V and 4 from J, leaving 16 bases between them. The CDR3 loop is CASSRDLARADTQYF. The DNA for the CDR3 is TGCGCCAGCAGCCGGGATCTAGCGAGGGCAGATACGCAGTATTTT.

In DNA, the CDR3 is TGTGCCAGTAATAGTGCCGGGACAGCTGGAAACACCATATATTTT. Protein product: CASNSAGTAGNTIYF. This chain joins TRBV19 and TRBJ1-3; 7 bases fit TRBD1. Trimming cost V 7 bases and J 2 bases; bases outside gene matches: 8. CDR3 length: 15 amino acids. Germline V CDR1 and CDR2: LNHDA, SQIVND (reference sequence).

The chain recombines TRBV30 with TRBJ1-2; 9 positions match TRBD1. Germline loops: CDR1 GTSNPN, CDR2 SVGIG (reference sequence). V shed 3 bases, J shed 4 bases, and the junction held 9 bases outside the gene matches. This CDR3 has 15 residues. For the CDR3, the DNA is TGTGCCTGGAGCGAACCGGGACAGGGACGCTATGGCTACACCTTC. It yields the protein CAWSEPGQGRYGYTF.

The V call is TRBV2, the J call TRBJ1-5, with D possibly matching TRBD1 (6 bases). Between the trimmed V and J ends, which lost 6 bases and 5 bases, there was a span of 17 bases. CDR3 length equals 15 residues. Germline values: CDR1 SNHLY, CDR2 FYNNEI. The CDR3 coding sequence is TGTGCCAGCAGCTGGGGGTCGGACAGCCATCAGCCCCAGCATTTT. Its translation is CASSWGSDSHQPQHF.

The gene calls are TRBV5-1 and TRBJ2-1; 9 bases are shared with TRBD2. The trim removed 2 bases at V and 2 bases at J, leaving 5 bases unmatched. Looked up from germline, CDR1 is SGHRS and CDR2 is YFSETQ. The CDR3 is 16 residues long. Here the CDR3 reads CASSFYSGSPYNEQFF. In DNA form, the CDR3 reads TGCGCCAGCAGCTTCTATAGCGGGAGTCCCTACAATGAGCAGTTCTTC. The variable domain in full, completed from reference TRBV5-1 and TRBJ2-1, reads KAGVTQTPRYLIKTRGQQVTLSCSPISGHRSVSWYQQTPGQGLQFLFEYFSETQRNKGNFPGRFSGRQFSNSRSEMNVSTLELGDSALYLCASSFYSGSPYNEQFFGPGTRLTVL.

V is TRBV3-1 (or the pseudogene TRBV3-2) and J is TRBJ1-2; D unclear. The V gene lost 0 bases and the J gene lost 5 bases, with 10 bases spanning the gap. Germline V gene sequence: CDR1 LGHDT, CDR2 YNNKEL (reference sequence). The CDR3 loop spans 14 amino acids. CDR3 DNA: TGTGCCAGCAGCCAAGAAGACATGGGTTATGGCTACACCTTC. Protein: CASSQEDMGYGYTF.

J is TRBJ2-5 and V is TRBV5-1, with 15 bases lining up with TRBD2. J lost 5 bases, V lost 1 base, and 24 bases had no gene match. The CDR3 is made up of 23 amino acids. Germline V gene data show CDR1 as SGHRS and CDR2 as YFSETQ. DNA for the CDR3: TGCGCCAGCAGCTTGCGGGGACAGGGGGCCGGGACTAGCGGGAGGCGCCTGGTGGAGACCCAGTACTTC. This codes for CASSLRGQGAGTSGRRLVETQYF.

The rearrangement links TRBV19 to TRBJ2-2; D is perhaps TRBD2 (6 bases). The CDR3 covers 14 residues. CDR1 and CDR2 (germline): LNHDA, SQIVND (reference sequence). V was clipped by 6 bases and J by 7 bases, with 15 bases between them. CDR3 loop: CASRVLARSGELFF. CDR3 coding DNA: TGTGCCAGTAGGGTGCTAGCGCGGAGCGGGGAGCTGTTTTTT.

The V call is TRBV13, the J call TRBJ2-3; D might be TRBD2 (5 bases). CDR1 is PRHDT, CDR2 FYEKMQ, per germline (reference sequence). The CDR3 length is 16 residues. V lost 0 bases, J lost 1 base, and 11 bases lay in between. The CDR3 coding sequence is TGTGCCAGCAGCTTAGGAACGGGGATTCGCACAGATACGCAGTATTTT. It codes for CASSLGTGIRTDTQYF.

The gene calls are TRBV28 and TRBJ2-1; 8 positions agree with TRBD2. V was pared by 8 bases and J by 4 bases, with 7 bases of the junction left unmatched. Germline values: CDR1 MDHEN, CDR2 SYDVKM. The CDR3 covers 14 residues. CDR3 amino acids: CASRGLAAYNEQFF. DNA of the CDR3: TGTGCCAGCCGAGGACTAGCCGCATACAATGAGCAGTTCTTC. The full variable domain, with the rest looked up from reference TRBV28 and TRBJ2-1, is DVKVTQSSRYLVKRTGEKVFLECVQDMDHENMFWYRQDPGLGLRLIYFSYDVKMKEKGDIPEGYSVSREKKERFSLILESASTNQTSMYLCASRGLAAYNEQFFGPGTRLTVL.

The genes are TRBV18 and TRBJ1-4, with 12 bases matching TRBD1. Trimming removed 6 bases from V and 3 bases from J; junction bases left unmatched: 11. The length of the CDR3 is 18 residues. The V gene's germline CDR1 is KGHSH and CDR2 LQKENI. This chain's CDR3 is CASSLNHGTGGSNEKLFF. In nucleotides, the CDR3 is TGTGCCAGCTCGCTAAACCACGGGACAGGGGGCTCTAATGAAAAACTGTTTTTT.

The sample holds a few counts of this clone. This sequence joins TRBV5-6 and TRBJ2-5; D may be TRBD2 (6 bases). The CDR3 has 14 amino acids. CDR1 is SGHDT, CDR2 YYEEEE, per germline. The ends were cut back, 2 bases at V and 5 bases at J, with 13 bases in the middle. CDR3 region: CASSLLGGLETQYF. The CDR3 DNA sequence: TGTGCCAGCAGCTTATTGGGGGGTTTGGAGACCCAGTACTTC.

The chain links TRBV19 to TRBJ2-1; TRBD2 might be the D (7 bases). The CDR3 runs to 16 residues. Looked up from germline, CDR1 is LNHDA and CDR2 is SQIVND (reference sequence). The V and J ends lost 5 bases and 1 base respectively, with 15 bases between them. The CDR3 bases are TGTGCCAGTAGTGGGGGGGCAGGGTGGTCCTACAATGAGCAGTTCTTC. Translating gives CASSGGAGWSYNEQFF.

This sequence joins TRBV19 and TRBJ1-1; D may be TRBD1 (5 bases). Germline loops: CDR1 LNHDA, CDR2 SQIVND (reference sequence). The CDR3 has 14 residues. V lost 3 bases and J 2 bases, leaving 10 bases between the germline ends. The CDR3 region is CASSIGQGNTEAFF. The CDR3 DNA follows: TGTGCCAGTAGTATTGGTCAGGGTAACACTGAAGCTTTCTTT. The variable domain in full, completed from reference TRBV19 and TRBJ1-1, reads DGGITQSPKYLFRKEGQNVTLSCEQNLNHDAMYWYRQDPGQGLRLIYYSQIVNDFQKGDIAEGYSVSREKKESFPLTVTSAQKNPTAFYLCASSIGQGNTEAFFGQGTRLTVV.

As DNA, the CDR3 is TGTGCCAGCAGCTTAGAGGTCAGAGAGACCCAGTACTTC. Its protein is CASSLEVRETQYF. This chain uses TRBV11-2 with TRBJ2-5; D ambiguous. This CDR3 has 13 residues. Germline lookup yields CDR1 SGHAT and CDR2 FQNNGV. V lost 0 bases and J lost 4, with 6 bases in between.

V and J are TRBV19 and TRBJ1-6; D is ambiguous. CDR3 length: 14 residues. The V end lost 6 bases, the J end lost 10 bases, and 16 bases lay between the germline ends. Germline V CDR1 and CDR2: LNHDA, SQIVND (reference sequence). The chain's CDR3 is CASRRPATGSPLHF. The CDR3 region has the DNA TGTGCCAGTAGGAGGCCTGCCACGGGGTCACCCCTCCACTTT.

The chain couples TRBV18 to TRBJ2-7; 9 bases are a match to TRBD2. This CDR3 has 15 residues. Trimming took 3 bases from V and 5 from J; bases not matched to a gene: 8. CDR1 and CDR2 from the germline V gene are KGHSH and LQKENI. For the CDR3, the DNA is TGTGCCAGCTCACCGATGGCTAGCGGGATTGACGAGCAGTACTTC. Its translation is CASSPMASGIDEQYF.

In nucleotides, the CDR3 is TGCGCCAGCACCGACACAGGGGGCAACTATGGCTACACCTTC. This sequence encodes CASTDTGGNYGYTF. V usage is TRBV10-2 and J usage is TRBJ1-2; 9 nucleotides line up with TRBD1. The CDR3 has 14 residues. Germline trimming cut 7 bases from V and 2 bases from J; bases unmatched to any gene: 5. CDR1 WSHSY and CDR2 SAAADI come from the germline V gene.

The rearrangement links TRBV9 to TRBJ2-3; 8 bases match TRBD2. CDR1 SGDLS and CDR2 YYNGEE come from the germline V gene. With 3 bases clipped from V and 1 base from J, the junction kept 1 base outside the gene matches. The CDR3 covers 14 residues. In nucleotides, the CDR3 is TGTGCCAGCAGCGCGACTAGCGGCACAGATACGCAGTATTTT. This encodes CASSATSGTDTQYF.

V is TRBV29-1 and J is TRBJ2-3; weak D call: TRBD2 (6 bases). Trimming took off 3 bases at V and 6 bases at J, with 13 bases between the two ends. Germline V CDR1 and CDR2: SQVTM, ANQGSEA. The CDR3 spans 13 residues. CDR3 loop: CSVDGGTPDTQYF. Here the CDR3 DNA reads TGCAGCGTTGACGGCGGGACCCCCGATACGCAGTATTTT.